The 29 T cell receptor beta chains in this list originate from one sample, sequenced in a study of long-term antiretroviral therapy in people with HIV. Version v3.0 of the immunoSEQ assay was performed at survey level. Profiled with immunoSEQ multiplex PCR; TCRdb holds only in-frame clones, not every one. The sample includes some 28,000 clones, roughly 78% seen only once; the top ten take about 9.3%. Sequencing used unsorted PBMCs, obtained 1.5 years before starting antiretroviral therapy. Source of these receptors: a man younger than 35 with HIV.

The rearrangement joins TRBV6-6 to TRBJ2-7; D is possibly TRBD1 (6 bases). Looked up from germline, CDR1 is MNHNY and CDR2 is SVGAGI (reference sequence). The ends were cut back, 7 bases at V and 7 bases at J, with 23 bases in the middle. This CDR3 is built from 15 residues. In DNA form, the CDR3 reads TGTGCCAGCAACCACCGGGACAAAGCCTTTGGAGAGCAGTACTTC. This gives the protein CASNHRDKAFGEQYF.

This clone was detected a few times. The chain recombines TRBV4-3 with TRBJ2-7, with a weak D call TRBD2 (5 bases). From germline, CDR1 is LGHNA and CDR2 YSLEER. This CDR3 has 13 amino acids. Trimming removed 1 base from V and 1 base from J, with 5 bases in between. The CDR3, as DNA: TGCGCCAGCAGCCAAGGGACTTCCTACGAGCAGTACTTC. Translated, it gives CASSQGTSYEQYF.

This sequence joins TRBV7-9 and TRBJ1-5; 7 bases map to TRBD1. The CDR3 has 14 residues. The V and J ends lost 4 bases and 3 bases, in that order; junction bases with no gene match: 3. Germline V CDR1 and CDR2: SEHNR, FQNEAQ (reference sequence). The CDR3 loop reads CASSSGGFNQPQHF. The CDR3 bases are TGTGCCAGCAGCTCAGGGGGGTTCAATCAGCCCCAGCATTTT.

V usage is TRBV28 and J usage is TRBJ2-7; no clear D. V lost 7 bases and J 2 bases, leaving 15 bases between the germline ends. The CDR3 totals 14 residues. Germline V CDR1 and CDR2: MDHEN, SYDVKM. The CDR3 is CASTPAGPTYEQYF. The CDR3 DNA follows: TGTGCCAGCACCCCAGCAGGACCAACCTACGAGCAGTACTTC.

The rearrangement joins TRBV4-1 to TRBJ2-1; D may be TRBD1 (6 bases). From germline, CDR1 is MGHRA and CDR2 YSYEKL. The CDR3 runs to 13 residues. V gave up 5 bases and J gave up 6 bases, with 11 bases separating them. The CDR3 DNA follows: TGCGCCAGCAGCTTACAGGGATCCAATGAGCAGTTCTTC. This encodes CASSLQGSNEQFF.

The chain combines TRBV11-1 with TRBJ2-7, with 9 bases identical to TRBD1. Germline-derived CDR1 and CDR2 are SGHAT and FQDESV (reference sequence). Losses at the gene ends were 5 bases for V and 1 base for J; bases not matched to a gene: 15. This CDR3 has 18 residues. The CDR3 spells CASSTLGQGGLRSYEQYF. Here the CDR3 DNA reads TGTGCCAGCAGCACTCTGGGACAGGGAGGATTAAGGTCCTACGAGCAGTACTTC.

The rearrangement links TRBV14 to TRBJ1-1; 9 nucleotides match TRBD1. V gave up 3 bases and J gave up 11 bases; unmatched junction bases: 4. Germline V CDR1 and CDR2: SGHDN, FVKESK. CDR3 length: 12 amino acids. CDR3 region: CASSHGDRVAFF. CDR3 DNA sequence: TGTGCCAGCAGCCATGGGGACAGGGTGGCTTTCTTT.

A remark on this clone: With a much larger clone just one base away, this may be a read error. The same CDR3 can be traced to other DNA sequences in this sample. The rearrangement uses TRBV28 and TRBJ1-5; D is unclear. V shed 3 bases and J shed 0 bases, with 6 bases lying between them. The CDR3 has 14 amino acids. Germline CDR1 and CDR2: MDHEN and SYDVKM. This CDR3 is CASSLASSNQPQHF. Here the CDR3 DNA reads TGTGCCAGCAGTTTGGCCAGTAGCAATCAGCCCCAGCATTTT.

This chain joins TRBV14 and TRBJ2-2; 8 bases match TRBD2. V was pared by 3 bases and J by 0 bases, with 12 bases of the junction left unmatched. CDR1 is SGHDN, CDR2 FVKESK, per germline. The CDR3 contains 19 residues. CDR3 DNA: TGTGCCAGCAGCCAGTTACCCGGGACTAGGGATTCGAACACCGGGGAGCTGTTTTTT. Amino acid sequence: CASSQLPGTRDSNTGELFF.

The chain couples TRBV27 to TRBJ2-7; 9 nucleotides line up with TRBD1. Trimming at V came to 2 bases and at J to 3 bases, leaving 14 bases not matched to a gene. The germline CDR1 and CDR2 sequences are MNHEY and SMNVEV (reference sequence). This CDR3 spans 18 amino acids. The CDR3 is CASSLTRGQGTVRYEQYF. The CDR3 region has the DNA TGTGCCAGCAGTTTAACTAGGGGACAGGGAACCGTTCGCTACGAGCAGTACTTC.

The chain couples TRBV5-1 to TRBJ2-1; D not certain. The germline V and J ends were trimmed by 3 bases and 0 bases, with 16 bases remaining between them. Looked up from germline, CDR1 is SGHRS and CDR2 is YFSETQ. The CDR3 has 17 residues. CDR3 DNA: TGCGCCAGCAGCTCCTACGGATTAGATAACTCCTACAATGAGCAGTTCTTC. Encoded protein: CASSSYGLDNSYNEQFF.

The chain joins TRBV2 to TRBJ2-2; D possibly corresponds to TRBD2 (6 bases). Germline-derived CDR1 and CDR2 are SNHLY and FYNNEI. The V gene lost 4 bases and the J gene lost 2 bases, with 11 bases spanning the gap. The CDR3 sequence is 15 residues long. The CDR3 sequence: CASSGIGGNTGELFF. The CDR3 DNA follows: TGTGCCAGCAGTGGTATCGGGGGAAACACCGGGGAGCTGTTTTTT. The full variable domain, its missing parts supplied by reference TRBV2 and TRBJ2-2, is EPEVTQTPSHQVTQMGQEVILRCVPISNHLYFYWYRQILGQKVEFLVSFYNNEISEKSEIFDDQFSVERPDGSNFTLKIRSTKLEDSAMYFCASSGIGGNTGELFFGEGSRLTVL.

The V gene is TRBV9, the J gene TRBJ2-7; no clear D. This CDR3 comprises 14 residues. Germline CDR1 and CDR2: SGDLS and YYNGEE. V gave up 2 bases and J gave up 1 base, with 10 bases separating them. CDR3 protein: CASSVGDGSYEQYF. The CDR3 coding sequence is TGTGCCAGCAGCGTCGGAGACGGATCCTACGAGCAGTACTTC.

The chain recombines TRBV15 with TRBJ1-1, with D possibly being TRBD1 (5 bases). This CDR3 spans 16 amino acids. Trimming took 1 base from V and 1 from J, leaving 13 bases between them. Germline V CDR1 and CDR2: LNHNV, YYDKDF (reference sequence). CDR3 residues: CATSRGGTLSNTEAFF. In nucleotides, the CDR3 is TGTGCCACCAGCAGAGGAGGGACCCTTTCGAACACTGAAGCTTTCTTT.

The gene calls are TRBV5-1 and TRBJ2-1; 11 bases map to TRBD2. J was trimmed by 0 bases and V by 2 bases; bases with no gene match: 4. The CDR3 loop spans 17 amino acids. Germline V gene data show CDR1 as SGHRS and CDR2 as YFSETQ. The CDR3, as DNA: TGCGCCAGCAGCTTCCGACTAGCGGGGAGCTCCTACAATGAGCAGTTCTTC. Encoded protein: CASSFRLAGSSYNEQFF.

This clone was seen only once. The chain joins TRBV2 to TRBJ1-4; no clear D. This CDR3 is built from 15 residues. Trimming pared 7 bases from V and 0 bases from J, leaving 12 bases between. Germline loops: CDR1 SNHLY, CDR2 FYNNEI. CDR3: CASMMETATNEKLFF. Written as DNA, the CDR3 is TGTGCCAGCATGATGGAGACCGCAACTAATGAAAAACTGTTTTTT.

The count of this clone is one. The rearrangement joins TRBV5-1 to TRBJ1-5, with 8 bases fitting TRBD1. The CDR3 totals 14 residues. Germline V CDR1 and CDR2: SGHRS, YFSETQ. The V and J ends lost 0 bases and 7 bases, in that order; junction bases with no gene match: 3. CDR3 coding DNA: TGCGCCAGCAGCTTGGGATCAGGGGGCCAGCCCCAGCATTTT. As protein: CASSLGSGGQPQHF.

The rearrangement uses TRBV18 and TRBJ2-3, with D possibly matching TRBD1 (6 bases). The V end lost 2 bases, the J end lost 6 bases, and 18 bases lay between the germline ends. Germline CDR1 is KGHSH and CDR2 is LQKENI. The CDR3 sequence is 16 residues long. CDR3: CASSPLGQSKVDTQYF. The CDR3 DNA reads as TGTGCCAGCTCACCATTAGGACAGTCGAAGGTGGATACGCAGTATTTT.

This sequence joins TRBV7-2 and TRBJ2-7, with TRBD1 matching over 7 bases. Per the germline V gene, CDR1 is SGHTA and CDR2 is FQGNSA. There are 16 residues in the CDR3. V gave up 1 base and J gave up 4 bases; unmatched junction bases: 10. The CDR3 DNA follows: TGTGCCAGCAGCTTAGGGTTACCAGGGGGTCTGTACGAGCAGTACTTC. Amino acids: CASSLGLPGGLYEQYF.

V and J are TRBV30 and TRBJ2-5; tentative D call: TRBD2 (5 bases). The CDR3 length is 13 residues. With 1 base removed from V and 1 base from J, the gap between germline ends came to 7 bases. Germline V lookup: CDR1 GTSNPN, CDR2 SVGIG (reference sequence). Written as DNA, the CDR3 is TGTGCCTGGAGTGGCGGGTTCCAAGAGACCCAGTACTTC. Translated: CAWSGGFQETQYF.

The chain employs TRBV28 and TRBJ1-5, with D maybe TRBD1 (6 bases). CDR3 size: 14 residues. Germline V gives CDR1 MDHEN, CDR2 SYDVKM. V was clipped by 8 bases and J by 5 bases, with 16 bases between them. The CDR3 loop is CASRRAGEDQPQHF. The CDR3 DNA reads as TGTGCCAGCCGGCGGGCAGGGGAGGATCAGCCCCAGCATTTT.

This sequence joins TRBV15 and TRBJ2-1; the match to TRBD1 covers 10 bases. Germline V gene data show CDR1 as LNHNV and CDR2 as YYDKDF (reference sequence). The ends lost 3 bases at V and 4 bases at J; junction bases unmatched: 6. The CDR3 spans 16 residues. CDR3 amino acids: CATSRGGQGGYNEQFF. The CDR3, as DNA: TGTGCCACCAGCAGGGGAGGACAGGGGGGGTACAATGAGCAGTTCTTC. Drawing the rest from reference TRBV15 and TRBJ2-1, the complete variable domain is DAMVIQNPRYQVTQFGKPVTLSCSQTLNHNVMYWYQQKSSQAPKLLFHYYDKDFNNEADTPDNFQSRRPNTSFCFLDIRSPGLGDTAMYLCATSRGGQGGYNEQFFGPGTRLTVL.

This clone has just one count. The genes are TRBV11-1 and TRBJ2-1; TRBD1 is a possible D gene (5 bases). The germline V gene has CDR1 SGHAT and CDR2 FQDESV (reference sequence). Trimming removed 6 bases at V and 6 bases at J, with 18 bases between. CDR3 length: 15 amino acids. The CDR3 sequence: CASRPGAASINEQFF. CDR3 coding DNA: TGTGCCAGCAGACCTGGGGCAGCGTCAATCAATGAGCAGTTCTTC.

The chain couples TRBV7-3 to TRBJ1-3; D remains ambiguous. Deletions cut 5 bases from V and 4 bases from J, with 18 bases between. Germline values: CDR1 SGHTA, CDR2 FQGTGA. The CDR3 has 16 amino acids. CDR3 in amino acids: CASSIAGKAAGNTIYF. DNA for the CDR3: TGTGCCAGCAGCATAGCCGGAAAGGCGGCGGGAAACACCATATATTTT.

This chain uses TRBV13 with TRBJ2-1; 9 bases line up with TRBD2. V trimming: 5 bases; J trimming: 0 bases; junction bases outside the gene matches: 2. The germline CDR1 and CDR2 sequences are PRHDT and FYEKMQ (reference sequence). There are 15 residues in the CDR3. Here the CDR3 DNA reads TGTGCCAGCAGCGTTAGCGGGAGCTCCTACAATGAGCAGTTCTTC. It yields the protein CASSVSGSSYNEQFF.

This clone was recorded only once. The chain has TRBV30 and TRBJ2-7; D possibly corresponds to TRBD1 (5 bases). Germline V gene data show CDR1 as GTSNPN and CDR2 as SVGIG (reference sequence). The germline V and J ends were trimmed by 5 bases and 2 bases, with 13 bases remaining between them. The CDR3 runs to 13 residues. The CDR3 region is CAWVPQGTYEQYF. The CDR3 region has the DNA TGTGCCTGGGTACCCCAGGGTACCTACGAGCAGTACTTC.

The V and J genes are TRBV5-6 and TRBJ2-3; no clear D. The CDR3 loop spans 14 amino acids. From germline, CDR1 is SGHDT and CDR2 YYEEEE. Trimming stripped 3 bases from V and 1 base from J, with 9 bases between. CDR3 loop: CASSSSDRTDTQYF. The DNA of the CDR3 is TGTGCCAGCAGCTCCTCCGACCGCACAGATACGCAGTATTTT.

The CDR3 nucleotides read TGTGCCAGCAGTCGATCCGGGCCTAGTACCTACGAGCAGTACTTC. This codes for CASSRSGPSTYEQYF. The genes are TRBV27 and TRBJ2-7; D is unclear. The V and J ends lost 5 bases and 2 bases respectively, with 16 bases between them. Germline V gives CDR1 MNHEY, CDR2 SMNVEV (reference sequence). The CDR3 spans 15 residues.

The gene calls are TRBV7-9 and TRBJ2-3, with D hard to call. Germline values: CDR1 SEHNR, CDR2 FQNEAQ (reference sequence). V lost 6 bases and J lost 6, with 13 bases in between. This CDR3 comprises 13 residues. This CDR3 is CASRQAPLDTQYF. The CDR3 DNA reads TGTGCCAGCAGACAAGCCCCCCTGGATACGCAGTATTTT.